These T cell receptor beta chains were read from a single sample in a study of blood T cell repertoires in COVID-19. Assay: immunoSEQ multiplex PCR; the TCRdb copy retains only in-frame clones and omits some. The sample holds under 50,000 clones, approximately 85% seen once. Sequencing used peripheral blood. These receptors came from a man aged 40-49 years with acute or convalescent COVID-19. Both conserved end residues are part of each CDR3. The D gene is left open where the match is weak. Size is omitted from some rows. Given values are once, few, many or a class for expanded clones.

d_call: .
j_call: TRBJ2-7
clone_size: .
v_call: TRBV10-3
cdr3_aa: CAITGSPTYEQYF

d_call: TRBD1
j_call: TRBJ2-7
clone_size: .
v_call: TRBV5-1
cdr3_aa: CASSRGQGRDEQYF

d_call: .
j_call: TRBJ1-5
clone_size: few
v_call: TRBV6-5
cdr3_aa: CASSLNRAGRGPQHF

d_call: .
j_call: TRBJ1-2
clone_size: .
v_call: TRBV29-1
cdr3_aa: CSVSPSSGGYTF

d_call: TRBD2
j_call: TRBJ2-3
clone_size: .
v_call: TRBV27
cdr3_aa: CASSLLFQRGGSDTQYF

d_call: .
j_call: TRBJ1-1
clone_size: .
v_call: TRBV14
cdr3_aa: CASRSSVNTEAFF

d_call: TRBD1
j_call: TRBJ2-7
clone_size: .
v_call: TRBV2
cdr3_aa: CASRRDRQYEQYF

d_call: .
j_call: TRBJ1-1
clone_size: .
v_call: TRBV6-5
cdr3_aa: CASISGGGRGVAFF

d_call: TRBD1
j_call: TRBJ1-4
clone_size: .
v_call: TRBV7-8
cdr3_aa: CASSLGQGARGANEKLFF

d_call: .
j_call: TRBJ2-3
clone_size: .
v_call: TRBV7-6
cdr3_aa: CASSLGTAAAEDTQYF

d_call: .
j_call: TRBJ2-3
clone_size: .
v_call: TRBV9
cdr3_aa: CASSVVGVSTDTQYF

d_call: TRBD1
j_call: TRBJ1-6
clone_size: .
v_call: TRBV7-2
cdr3_aa: CASSSRQGGRNSPLHF

d_call: TRBD1
j_call: TRBJ1-4
clone_size: once
v_call: TRBV5-1
cdr3_aa: CASSSQGAWEKLFF

d_call: .
j_call: TRBJ1-1
clone_size: .
v_call: TRBV5-6
cdr3_aa: CASSYRYSNTEAFF

d_call: TRBD1
j_call: TRBJ1-5
clone_size: .
v_call: TRBV12-5
cdr3_aa: CASGLATGVNQPQHF